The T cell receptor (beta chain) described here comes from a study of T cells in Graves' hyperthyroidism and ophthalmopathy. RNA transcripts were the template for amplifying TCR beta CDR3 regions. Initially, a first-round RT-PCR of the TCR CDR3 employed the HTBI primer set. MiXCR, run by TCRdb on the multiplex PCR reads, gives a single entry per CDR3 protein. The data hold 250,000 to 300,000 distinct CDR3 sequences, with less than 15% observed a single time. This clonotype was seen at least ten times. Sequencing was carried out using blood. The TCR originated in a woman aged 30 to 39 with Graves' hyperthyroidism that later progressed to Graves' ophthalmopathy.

CDR3 region: CASSMGLAAGEQYF. Here the CDR3 DNA reads TGTGCCAGCAGCATGGGACTAGCGGCCGGGGAGCAGTACTTC. This sequence joins TRBV7-3 and TRBJ2-7; 11 bases match TRBD2. Per the germline V gene, CDR1 is SGHTA and CDR2 is FQGTGA. After removal of 5 bases from V and 7 bases from J, the junction contained 7 bases not matched to a gene. The CDR3 loop spans 14 amino acids.